These 9 T cell receptor beta chains originate from one sample sequenced in a study of human T cells and chemical hapten exposure. Each CDR3 protein is one row after TCRdb ran MiXCR on the RACE reads. The sample lists roughly 38,000 distinct CDR3 sequences, about 4.2% seen once, with around 28% in the top ten. Time point denoted: patch test 1, 2 weeks after DPC sensitization. Documented treatment: therapeutic diphenylcyclopropenone sensitization with weekly scalp DPC. Extraction of total RNA was performed on unfractionated whole blood. The sequencing used whole blood, collected in connection with sensitization to the hapten diphenylcyclopropenone (DPC). The receptors here all came from a man between 45 and 60 years old with alopecia areata. Some clones in this sample may be carry-over from other donors' samples.

This clonotype was counted ten times or more. The CDR3 DNA sequence: TGTGCCAGCAGTCAAGGGACAGGTAAAAACATTCAGTACTTC. It encodes CASSQGTGKNIQYF. The J gene is TRBJ2-4, the V gene TRBV6-2 or TRBV6-3, with 8 nucleotides matching TRBD1. The CDR3 sequence is 14 residues long. V lost 5 bases, J lost 4 bases, and 4 bases stayed unmatched. Germline CDR1 and CDR2: MNHEY and SVGEGT.

This clonotype is categorized as medium-sized. The CDR3 region has the DNA TGTGCCAGCAGTTTAATGGCGGGAGGGACAGATACGCAGTATTTT. As protein: CASSLMAGGTDTQYF. J is TRBJ2-3 and V is TRBV12-3 or TRBV12-4; 9 bases align to TRBD2. The junction had 3 bases not matched to a gene; V was cut back by 2 bases and J by 3 bases. The CDR3 is 15 amino acids.

This clonotype was seen ten or more times. In DNA, the CDR3 is TGTGCCATCAGTGAGATAGGATCCGAGCAGTACTTC. Protein: CAISEIGSEQYF. The chain uses TRBV10-3 and TRBJ2-7, with no clear D. V lost 2 bases and J 6 bases, leaving 8 bases between the germline ends. This CDR3 comprises 12 residues. CDR1 is ENHRY, CDR2 SYGVKD, per germline.

This clonotype was counted at least ten times. This chain connects TRBV10-3 to TRBJ1-6, with TRBD1 matching over 9 bases. Losses at the gene ends were 6 bases for V and 10 bases for J; bases not matched to a gene: 4. This CDR3 has 13 residues. Germline CDR1 is ENHRY and CDR2 is SYGVKD. CDR3 DNA sequence: TGTGCCATCAGGCGGGACAGGGAATCACCCCTCCACTTT. Translated, it gives CAIRRDRESPLHF.

In the case of this clonotype: A clone one base away is much larger, so this may be a read error. This chain joins TRBV20-1 and TRBJ2-7; 10 nucleotides line up with TRBD2. The CDR3 length is 13 residues. Germline V CDR1 and CDR2: DFQATT, SNEGSKA (reference sequence). J gave up 9 bases and V 2 bases, and 7 bases lay outside the gene matches. The CDR3 region has the DNA TGCAGTGCTAGACTAGCGGGAGCGAAGGGGCAGTACTTC. This sequence encodes CSARLAGAKGQYF.

This clonotype was seen many times. The chain links TRBV28 to TRBJ2-1; TRBD1 matches at 7 bases. Germline values: CDR1 MDHEN, CDR2 SYDVKM. The CDR3 consists of 15 residues. The junction had 6 bases not matched to a gene; V was cut back by 7 bases and J by 0 bases. For the CDR3, the DNA is TGTGCCAGCACCCCGGGACAGAGCTCCTACAATGAGCAGTTCTTC. The encoded protein is CASTPGQSSYNEQFF.

This clonotype was counted a few times. V gene TRBV7-2 combines with J gene TRBJ2-3; 12 nucleotides align to TRBD2. The junction had 1 base not matched to a gene; V was cut back by 2 bases and J by 1 base. The germline V gene encodes CDR1 SGHTA and CDR2 FQGNSA. CDR3 length equals 16 residues. CDR3 amino acids: CASSLRLAGGTDTQYF. The CDR3 nucleotides are TGTGCCAGCAGCTTACGACTAGCGGGAGGCACAGATACGCAGTATTTT.

In its sample, this clonotype was seen many times. V and J are TRBV7-8 and TRBJ2-3; D is perhaps TRBD2 (6 bases). CDR3 size: 15 residues. V lost 3 bases and J lost 6, with 16 bases in between. The V gene's germline CDR1 is SGHVS and CDR2 FQNEAQ. The DNA for the CDR3 is TGTGCCAGCAGCTTGGCGGAGGGTGAGGTGGATACGCAGTATTTT. Amino acids: CASSLAEGEVDTQYF. The full variable domain, with the rest looked up from reference TRBV7-8 and TRBJ2-3, is GAGVSQSPRYKVAKRGQDVALRCDPISGHVSLFWYQQALGQGPEFLTYFQNEAQLDKSGLPSDRFFAERPEGSVSTLKIQRTQQEDSAVYLCASSLAEGEVDTQYFGPGTRLTVL.

This clonotype was observed at least ten times. The chain combines TRBV7-2 with TRBJ1-4; D might be TRBD1 (5 bases). The CDR3 covers 15 residues. Trimming cost V 1 base and J 8 bases, with 14 bases left between them. Germline assignment: CDR1 SGHTA and CDR2 FQGNSA. The CDR3 spells CASSLVAGVGEKLFF. The CDR3 DNA reads as TGTGCCAGCAGCTTAGTGGCGGGGGTAGGAGAAAAACTGTTTTTT.